This T cell receptor (beta chain) stems from a study of T-cell memory formation after mild COVID-19. Findings and limits, study-wide: Among CD4+ contracting clones, most were CM and EM, and CD8+ ones EMRA. The authors did not confirm SARS-CoV-2 specificity of second-wave clones peaking day 37. CD4+ bias marked clones expanding day 15 to 37, unlike balanced contracting clones.

TCRdb reprocessed the 5' RACE reads via MiXCR and lists one record per CDR3 protein. The sample shows 300,000 to 400,000 distinct CDR3 sequences, 25% to 30% of them seen only once. This clonotype was found a few times. Its specificity is not known. The trim removed 7 bases at V and 4 bases at J, leaving 5 bases unmatched. The CDR3 has 15 residues. The V gene is TRBV12-3 or TRBV12-4, the J gene TRBJ2-1; 12 positions match TRBD2. The receptor was isolated from an adult woman who had mild COVID-19 (a few samples of this study predate the infection). Cell type and time point are not known. The sequenced sample consisted of PBMCs or a T cell subset sorted from them (not recorded which). This CDR3 reads CASTLLAGGYNEQFF. The CDR3 DNA reads TGTGCCAGCACCCTTCTAGCGGGAGGGTACAATGAGCAGTTCTTC.